Listed below are T cell receptor beta chains from one sample, sequenced in a study of blood T cell repertoires in COVID-19. TCRdb keeps only in-frame clones here, not all; method: immunoSEQ multiplex PCR. The table includes tens of thousands of clones, approximately 80% detected once. The sequenced sample was peripheral blood. The receptors here all came from a woman aged 55-70 years with acute or convalescent COVID-19. The CDR3 runs from the conserved cysteine through the conserved F or W. The D gene is left open where the match is weak. The listing skips clone size in some rows; elsewhere it reads once, few, many or a size class.

J gene: TRBJ1-1
D gene: -
V gene: TRBV4-1
clone size: -
CDR3 protein: CASSQGGGRRTEAFF
CDR3 DNA: TGCGCCAGCAGCCAAGGGGGGGGCAGGAGGACTGAAGCTTTCTTT

J gene: TRBJ2-2
D gene: -
V gene: TRBV11-3
clone size: -
CDR3 protein: CASSLAPGGWIPGELFF
CDR3 DNA: TGTGCCAGCAGCTTAGCCCCCGGCGGGTGGATTCCCGGGGAGCTGTTTTTT

J gene: TRBJ1-3
D gene: -
V gene: TRBV14
clone size: -
CDR3 protein: CASSRQGSNSGNTIYF
CDR3 DNA: TGTGCCAGCAGCCGCCAGGGCAGTAACTCTGGAAACACCATATATTTT

J gene: TRBJ1-5
D gene: TRBD1
V gene: TRBV24-1
clone size: -
CDR3 protein: CATRDRRPNQPQHF
CDR3 DNA: TGTGCCACCCGGGACAGGAGACCGAATCAGCCCCAGCATTTT

J gene: TRBJ2-3
D gene: TRBD2
V gene: TRBV7-2
clone size: once
CDR3 protein: CASSPSGGALNTQYF
CDR3 DNA: TGTGCCAGCAGCCCTAGCGGGGGGGCCCTAAATACGCAGTATTTT

J gene: TRBJ2-5
D gene: -
V gene: TRBV6-5
clone size: once
CDR3 protein: CASSYSAEQETQYF
CDR3 DNA: TGTGCCAGCAGTTACTCGGCGGAGCAAGAGACCCAGTACTTC

J gene: TRBJ1-4
D gene: -
V gene: TRBV7-2
clone size: -
CDR3 protein: CASSLDRDEKLFF
CDR3 DNA: TGTGCCAGCAGCTTAGACAGGGATGAAAAACTGTTTTTT

J gene: TRBJ2-1
D gene: -
V gene: TRBV5-1
clone size: -
CDR3 protein: CASSLVAGGNEQFF
CDR3 DNA: TGCGCCAGCAGCTTGGTGGCAGGCGGGAATGAGCAGTTCTTC

J gene: TRBJ1-4
D gene: -
V gene: TRBV5-6
clone size: -
CDR3 protein: CASSFRTRNEKLFF
CDR3 DNA: TGTGCCAGCAGCTTCCGGACAAGAAATGAAAAACTGTTTTTT

J gene: TRBJ1-5
D gene: -
V gene: TRBV5-3
clone size: -
CDR3 protein: CARRRGTPNQPQHF
CDR3 DNA: TGTGCCAGAAGGCGAGGGACACCCAATCAGCCCCAGCATTTT

J gene: TRBJ1-2
D gene: TRBD1
V gene: TRBV5-8
clone size: -
CDR3 protein: CASSFGEDRDYGYTF
CDR3 DNA: TGTGCCAGCAGCTTCGGTGAGGACAGGGATTATGGCTACACCTTC

J gene: TRBJ2-5
D gene: TRBD2
V gene: TRBV4-3
clone size: -
CDR3 protein: CASSQGGGQETQYF
CDR3 DNA: TGCGCCAGCAGCCAAGGCGGGGGCCAAGAGACCCAGTACTTC

J gene: TRBJ1-2
D gene: -
V gene: TRBV5-6
clone size: -
CDR3 protein: CASSLDTRNYGYTF
CDR3 DNA: TGTGCCAGCAGCTTGGATACCAGAAACTATGGCTACACCTTC

J gene: TRBJ2-5
D gene: -
V gene: TRBV5-6
clone size: -
CDR3 protein: CASSWLRGDRETQYF
CDR3 DNA: TGTGCCAGCAGCTGGCTCCGCGGGGACCGAGAGACCCAGTACTTC

J gene: TRBJ2-1
D gene: -
V gene: TRBV11-3
clone size: -
CDR3 protein: CASSSSPNEQFF
CDR3 DNA: TGTGCCAGCAGCTCCAGTCCCAATGAGCAGTTCTTC

J gene: TRBJ2-3
D gene: TRBD1
V gene: TRBV5-1
clone size: -
CDR3 protein: CASSLWPTGPSTDTQYF
CDR3 DNA: TGCGCCAGCAGCTTGTGGCCGACAGGGCCGAGCACAGATACGCAGTATTTT

J gene: TRBJ2-1
D gene: TRBD1
V gene: TRBV9
clone size: -
CDR3 protein: CASSPQGAHHNEQFF
CDR3 DNA: TGTGCCAGCAGCCCACAGGGGGCGCACCACAATGAGCAGTTCTTC

J gene: TRBJ1-2
D gene: -
V gene: TRBV7-3
clone size: -
CDR3 protein: CASSLIGGAGGDGYTF
CDR3 DNA: TGTGCCAGCAGCTTAATAGGTGGAGCGGGAGGGGATGGCTACACCTTC

J gene: TRBJ1-5
D gene: -
V gene: TRBV11-2
clone size: -
CDR3 protein: CASSLSQGSNQPQHF
CDR3 DNA: TGTGCCAGCAGCTTATCGCAGGGGTCTAATCAGCCCCAGCATTTT

J gene: TRBJ2-3
D gene: -
V gene: TRBV5-4
clone size: -
CDR3 protein: CASSQGTATDTQYF
CDR3 DNA: TGTGCCAGCAGCCAAGGTACAGCTACGGATACGCAGTATTTT

J gene: TRBJ2-3
D gene: TRBD2
V gene: TRBV10-2
clone size: -
CDR3 protein: CASSESPWRTSGGGYTDTQYF
CDR3 DNA: TGCGCCAGCAGTGAGTCCCCGTGGCGGACTAGCGGGGGGGGTTACACAGATACGCAGTATTTT

J gene: TRBJ2-4
D gene: -
V gene: TRBV3-1/TRBV3-2
clone size: -
CDR3 protein: CASSFPRGTTKRNIQYF
CDR3 DNA: TGTGCCAGCAGCTTTCCCCGGGGAACAACTAAGCGAAACATTCAGTACTTC

J gene: TRBJ1-6
D gene: TRBD1
V gene: TRBV5-5
clone size: -
CDR3 protein: CASSWGWTGELSPLHF
CDR3 DNA: TGTGCCAGCAGCTGGGGATGGACAGGGGAACTCTCACCCCTCCACTTT

J gene: TRBJ2-3
D gene: TRBD2
V gene: TRBV9
clone size: -
CDR3 protein: CASSGQAGGTQYF
CDR3 DNA: TGTGCCAGCAGCGGACAAGCGGGGGGTACGCAGTATTTT

J gene: TRBJ2-2
D gene: TRBD2
V gene: TRBV9
clone size: -
CDR3 protein: CASSVVSGGAYDGELFF
CDR3 DNA: TGTGCCAGCAGCGTAGTAAGCGGGGGGGCTTATGACGGGGAGCTGTTTTTT

J gene: TRBJ1-1
D gene: TRBD1
V gene: TRBV19
clone size: few
CDR3 protein: CASSGTGDTEAFF
CDR3 DNA: TGTGCCAGTAGTGGGACAGGGGACACTGAAGCTTTCTTT

J gene: TRBJ1-1
D gene: -
V gene: TRBV7-2
clone size: -
CDR3 protein: CASSLQTVMNTEAFF
CDR3 DNA: TGTGCCAGCAGCTTGCAAACAGTCATGAACACTGAAGCTTTCTTT

J gene: TRBJ1-1
D gene: TRBD1
V gene: TRBV24-1
clone size: -
CDR3 protein: CATSDYGTGVAFF
CDR3 DNA: TGTGCCACCAGTGATTACGGGACAGGGGTTGCTTTCTTT

J gene: TRBJ2-1
D gene: TRBD2
V gene: TRBV4-3
clone size: once
CDR3 protein: CASSQALAGVAYNEQFF
CDR3 DNA: TGCGCCAGCAGCCAGGCTCTAGCGGGGGTCGCCTACAATGAGCAGTTCTTC

J gene: TRBJ2-2
D gene: -
V gene: TRBV27
clone size: once
CDR3 protein: CASSLSPPLRFNTGELFF
CDR3 DNA: TGTGCCAGCAGTTTATCCCCCCCCTTGCGATTTAACACCGGGGAGCTGTTTTTT

J gene: TRBJ1-1
D gene: -
V gene: TRBV18
clone size: -
CDR3 protein: CASSPTPGRGTEAFF
CDR3 DNA: TGTGCCAGCTCACCAACCCCCGGCAGGGGCACTGAAGCTTTCTTT